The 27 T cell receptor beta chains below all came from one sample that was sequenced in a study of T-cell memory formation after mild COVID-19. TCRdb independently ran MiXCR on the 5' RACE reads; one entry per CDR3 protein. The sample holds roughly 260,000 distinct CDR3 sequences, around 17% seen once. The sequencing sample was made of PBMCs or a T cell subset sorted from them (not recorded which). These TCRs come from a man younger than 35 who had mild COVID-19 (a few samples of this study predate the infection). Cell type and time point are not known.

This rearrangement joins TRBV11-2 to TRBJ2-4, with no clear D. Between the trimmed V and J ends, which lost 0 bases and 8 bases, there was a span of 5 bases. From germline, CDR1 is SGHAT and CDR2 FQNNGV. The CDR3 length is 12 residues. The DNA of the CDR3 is TGTGCCAGCAGCTTAGAATACGACATTCAGTACTTC. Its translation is CASSLEYDIQYF.

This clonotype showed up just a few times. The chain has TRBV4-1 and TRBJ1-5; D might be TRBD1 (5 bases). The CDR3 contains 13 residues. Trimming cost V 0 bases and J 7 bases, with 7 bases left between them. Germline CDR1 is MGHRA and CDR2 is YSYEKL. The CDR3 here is CASSQERGQPQHF. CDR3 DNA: TGCGCCAGCAGCCAAGAGCGGGGCCAGCCCCAGCATTTT.

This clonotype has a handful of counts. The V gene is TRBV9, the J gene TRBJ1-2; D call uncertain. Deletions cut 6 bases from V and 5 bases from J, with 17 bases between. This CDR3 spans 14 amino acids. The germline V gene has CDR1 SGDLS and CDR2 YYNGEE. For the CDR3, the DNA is TGTGCCAGCAAGCAGACGGGTACACTTTATGGCTACACCTTC. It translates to CASKQTGTLYGYTF.

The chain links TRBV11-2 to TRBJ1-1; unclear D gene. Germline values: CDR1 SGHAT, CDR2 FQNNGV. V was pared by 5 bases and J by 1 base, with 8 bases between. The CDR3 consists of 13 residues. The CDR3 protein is CASSSRQNTEAFF. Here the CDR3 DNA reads TGTGCCAGCAGCAGTAGACAGAACACTGAAGCTTTCTTT.

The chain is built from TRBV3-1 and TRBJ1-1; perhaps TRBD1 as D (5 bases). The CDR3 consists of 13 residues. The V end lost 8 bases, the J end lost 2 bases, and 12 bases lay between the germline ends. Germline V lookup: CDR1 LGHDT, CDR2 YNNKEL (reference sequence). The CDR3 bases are TGTGCCAGCGGTCGAGGGGTAAACACTGAAGCTTTCTTT. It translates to CASGRGVNTEAFF.

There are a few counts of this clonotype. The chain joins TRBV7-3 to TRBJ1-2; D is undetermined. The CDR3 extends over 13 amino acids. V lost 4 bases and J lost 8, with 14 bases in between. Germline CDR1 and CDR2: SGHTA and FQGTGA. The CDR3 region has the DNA TGTGCCAGCAGCTCCCACCCCCGCATAGGCTACACCTTC. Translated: CASSSHPRIGYTF.

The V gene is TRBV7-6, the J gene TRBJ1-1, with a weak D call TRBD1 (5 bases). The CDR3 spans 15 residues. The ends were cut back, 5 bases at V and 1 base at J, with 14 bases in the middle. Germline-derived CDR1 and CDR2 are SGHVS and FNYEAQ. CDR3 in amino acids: CASSPGAGPNTEAFF. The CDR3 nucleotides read TGTGCCAGCAGCCCCGGGGCAGGACCGAACACTGAAGCTTTCTTT.

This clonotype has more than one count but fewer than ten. CDR3 loop: CASSQSGFFGEKLFF. The CDR3 DNA is TGCGCCAGCAGCCAATCAGGGTTCTTTGGCGAGAAACTGTTTTTT. The chain carries TRBV4-3 and TRBJ1-4; possible D gene TRBD1, 5 bases. The germline V and J ends were trimmed by 2 bases and 11 bases, with 18 bases remaining between them. The CDR3 contains 15 residues. Germline V gene lookup returns CDR1 LGHNA and CDR2 YSLEER.

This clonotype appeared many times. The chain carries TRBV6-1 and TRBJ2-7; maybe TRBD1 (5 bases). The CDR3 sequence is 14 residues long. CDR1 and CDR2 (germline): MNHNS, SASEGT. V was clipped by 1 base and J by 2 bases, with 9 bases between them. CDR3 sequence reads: CASSEEGPTYEQYF. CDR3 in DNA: TGTGCCAGCAGTGAAGAGGGGCCGACCTACGAGCAGTACTTC.

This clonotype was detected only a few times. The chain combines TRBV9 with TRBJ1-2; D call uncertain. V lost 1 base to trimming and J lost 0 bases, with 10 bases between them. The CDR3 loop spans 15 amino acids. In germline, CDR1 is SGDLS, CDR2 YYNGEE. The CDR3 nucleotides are TGTGCCAGCAGCGTAAATCCAGCGACTAACTATGGCTACACCTTC. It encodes CASSVNPATNYGYTF.

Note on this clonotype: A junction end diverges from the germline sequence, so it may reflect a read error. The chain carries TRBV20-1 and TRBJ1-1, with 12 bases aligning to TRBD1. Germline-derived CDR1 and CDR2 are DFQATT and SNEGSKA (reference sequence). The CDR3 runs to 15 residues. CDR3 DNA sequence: TGCAGTGTTAGAGGGACAGGGGGCGGGGACACTGAAGCTTTCTTT. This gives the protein CSVRGTGGGDTEAFF.

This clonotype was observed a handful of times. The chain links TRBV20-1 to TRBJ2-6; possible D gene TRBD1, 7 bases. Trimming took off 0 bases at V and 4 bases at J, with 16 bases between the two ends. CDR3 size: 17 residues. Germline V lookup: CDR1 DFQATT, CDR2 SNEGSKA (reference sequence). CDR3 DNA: TGCAGTGCTAGAGACCAACGGAGGGGGCTCGGGGCCAACGTCCTGACTTTC. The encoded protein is CSARDQRRGLGANVLTF.

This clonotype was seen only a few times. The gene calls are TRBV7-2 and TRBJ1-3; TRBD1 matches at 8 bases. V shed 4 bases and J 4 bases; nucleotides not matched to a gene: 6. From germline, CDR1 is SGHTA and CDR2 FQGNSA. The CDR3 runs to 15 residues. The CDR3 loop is CASSSQTGVGNTIYF. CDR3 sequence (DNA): TGTGCCAGCAGCTCACAGACAGGGGTCGGAAACACCATATATTTT.

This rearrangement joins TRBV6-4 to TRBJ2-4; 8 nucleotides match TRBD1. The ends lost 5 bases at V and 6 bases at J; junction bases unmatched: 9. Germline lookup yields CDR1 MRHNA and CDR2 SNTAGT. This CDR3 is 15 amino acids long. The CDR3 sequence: CASSQGVGQGNIQYF. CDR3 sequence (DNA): TGTGCCAGCAGTCAAGGGGTTGGACAGGGAAACATTCAGTACTTC.

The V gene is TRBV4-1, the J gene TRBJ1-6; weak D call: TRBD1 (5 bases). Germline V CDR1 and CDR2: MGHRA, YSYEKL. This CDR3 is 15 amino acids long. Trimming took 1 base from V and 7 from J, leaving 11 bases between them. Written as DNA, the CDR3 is TGCGCCAGCAGCCAAGGGCGGGACCCCAATTCACCCCTCCACTTT. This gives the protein CASSQGRDPNSPLHF.

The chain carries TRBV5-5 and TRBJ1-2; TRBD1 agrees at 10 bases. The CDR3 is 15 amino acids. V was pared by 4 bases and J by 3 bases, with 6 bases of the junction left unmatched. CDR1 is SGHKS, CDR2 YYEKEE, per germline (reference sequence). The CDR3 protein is CASSADRGRDYGYTF. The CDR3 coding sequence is TGTGCCAGCAGCGCAGACAGGGGGCGGGACTATGGCTACACCTTC.

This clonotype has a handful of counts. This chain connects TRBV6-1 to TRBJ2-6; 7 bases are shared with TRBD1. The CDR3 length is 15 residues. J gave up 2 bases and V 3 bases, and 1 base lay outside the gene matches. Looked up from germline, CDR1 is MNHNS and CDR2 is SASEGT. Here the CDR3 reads CASSDGTAGANVLTF. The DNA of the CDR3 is TGTGCCAGCAGTGACGGGACAGCTGGGGCCAACGTCCTGACTTTC.

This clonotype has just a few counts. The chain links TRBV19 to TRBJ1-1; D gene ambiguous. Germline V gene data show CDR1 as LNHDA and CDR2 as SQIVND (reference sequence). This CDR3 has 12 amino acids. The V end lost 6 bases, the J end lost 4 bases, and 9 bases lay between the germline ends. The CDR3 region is CASRESVTEAFF. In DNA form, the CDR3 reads TGTGCCAGTAGAGAATCAGTCACTGAAGCTTTCTTT.

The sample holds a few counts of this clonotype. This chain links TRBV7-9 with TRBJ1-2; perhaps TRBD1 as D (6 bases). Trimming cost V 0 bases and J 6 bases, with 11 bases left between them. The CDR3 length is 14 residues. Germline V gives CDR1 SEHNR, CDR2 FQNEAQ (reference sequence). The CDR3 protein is CASSLADRANGYTF. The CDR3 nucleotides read TGTGCCAGCAGCTTAGCGGACAGAGCAAATGGCTACACCTTC.

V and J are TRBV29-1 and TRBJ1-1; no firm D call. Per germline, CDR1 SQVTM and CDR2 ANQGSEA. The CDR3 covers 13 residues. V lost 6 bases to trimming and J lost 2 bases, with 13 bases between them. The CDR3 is CSVSDRPNTEAFF. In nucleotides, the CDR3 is TGCAGCGTATCGGACCGGCCAAACACTGAAGCTTTCTTT.

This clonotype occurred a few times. CDR3 protein: CASSPRGQGAYEQYF. The CDR3, as DNA: TGCGCCAGCAGCCCAAGGGGACAGGGGGCCTACGAGCAGTACTTC. The J gene is TRBJ2-7, the V gene TRBV5-1; TRBD1 aligns across 11 bases. The ends lost 4 bases at V and 2 bases at J; junction bases unmatched: 5. Germline assignment: CDR1 SGHRS and CDR2 YFSETQ. The CDR3 extends over 15 amino acids. The variable domain in full, completed from reference TRBV5-1 and TRBJ2-7, reads KAGVTQTPRYLIKTRGQQVTLSCSPISGHRSVSWYQQTPGQGLQFLFEYFSETQRNKGNFPGRFSGRQFSNSRSEMNVSTLELGDSALYLCASSPRGQGAYEQYFGPGTRLTVT.

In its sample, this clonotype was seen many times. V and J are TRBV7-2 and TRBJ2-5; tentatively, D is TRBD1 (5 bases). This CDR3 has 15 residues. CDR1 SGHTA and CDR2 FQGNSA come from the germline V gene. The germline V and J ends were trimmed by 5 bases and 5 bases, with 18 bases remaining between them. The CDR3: CASSPRTQLWETQYF. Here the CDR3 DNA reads TGTGCCAGCAGCCCGCGGACACAGCTATGGGAGACCCAGTACTTC.

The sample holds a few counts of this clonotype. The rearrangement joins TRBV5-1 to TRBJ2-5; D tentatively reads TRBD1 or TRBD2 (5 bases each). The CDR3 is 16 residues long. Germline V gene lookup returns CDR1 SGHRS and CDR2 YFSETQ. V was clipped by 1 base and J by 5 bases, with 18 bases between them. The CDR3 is CASSLTSGGVWETQYF. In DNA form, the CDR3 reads TGCGCCAGCAGCTTGACGTCTGGGGGTGTATGGGAGACCCAGTACTTC.

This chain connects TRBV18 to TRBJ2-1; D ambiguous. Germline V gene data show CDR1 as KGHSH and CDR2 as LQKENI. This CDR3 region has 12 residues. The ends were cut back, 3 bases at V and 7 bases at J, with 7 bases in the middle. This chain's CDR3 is CASSPLPNEQFF. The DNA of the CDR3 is TGTGCCAGCTCACCCTTGCCAAATGAGCAGTTCTTC.

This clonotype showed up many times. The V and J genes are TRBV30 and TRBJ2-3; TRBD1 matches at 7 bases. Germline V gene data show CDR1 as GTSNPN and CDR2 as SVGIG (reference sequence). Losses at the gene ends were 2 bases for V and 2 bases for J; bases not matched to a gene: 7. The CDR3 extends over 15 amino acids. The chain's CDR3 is CAWSHGTANTDTQYF. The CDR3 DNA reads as TGTGCCTGGAGTCACGGGACAGCTAACACAGATACGCAGTATTTT.

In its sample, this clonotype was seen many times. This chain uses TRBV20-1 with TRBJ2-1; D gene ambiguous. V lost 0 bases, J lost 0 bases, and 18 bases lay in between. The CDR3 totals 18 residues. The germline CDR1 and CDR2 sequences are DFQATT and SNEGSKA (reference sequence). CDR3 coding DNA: TGCAGTGCTAGAGATCTCTTGAAGGGCGTTAGCTCCTACAATGAGCAGTTCTTC. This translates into CSARDLLKGVSSYNEQFF.

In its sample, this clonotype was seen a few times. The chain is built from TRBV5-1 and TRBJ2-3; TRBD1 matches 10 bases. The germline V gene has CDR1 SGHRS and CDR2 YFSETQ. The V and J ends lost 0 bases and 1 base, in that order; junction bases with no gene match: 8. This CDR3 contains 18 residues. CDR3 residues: CASSLARHGTGGTDTQYF. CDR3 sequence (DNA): TGCGCCAGCAGCTTGGCTCGTCACGGGACAGGGGGCACAGATACGCAGTATTTT.